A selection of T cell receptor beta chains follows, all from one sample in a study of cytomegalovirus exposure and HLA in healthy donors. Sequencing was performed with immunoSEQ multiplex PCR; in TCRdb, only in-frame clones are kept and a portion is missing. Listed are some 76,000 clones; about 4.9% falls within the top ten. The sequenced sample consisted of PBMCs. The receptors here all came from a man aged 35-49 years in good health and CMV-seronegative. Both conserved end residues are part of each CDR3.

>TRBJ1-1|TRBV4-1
CASSQGGQGGIGNTEAFF
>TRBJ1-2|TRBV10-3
CAISTDPRRGGYTF
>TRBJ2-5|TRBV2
CASSRRTSGQETQYF
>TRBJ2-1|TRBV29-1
CSVRGTDTNYNEQFF
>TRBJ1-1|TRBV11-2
CASSSGGTEAFF
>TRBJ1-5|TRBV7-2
CASSLGGPEPQHF
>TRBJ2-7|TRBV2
CASIDPRDRGKGSSYEQYF
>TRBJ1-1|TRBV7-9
CASIATGNTEAFF
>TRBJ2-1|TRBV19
CASTLRQGAFPGEQFF
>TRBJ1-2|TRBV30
CAWSGRNYGYTF
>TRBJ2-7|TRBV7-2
CASRTGHREQYF
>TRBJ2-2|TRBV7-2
CASSLTGELFF
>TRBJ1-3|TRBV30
CAWSVSVSGNTIYF
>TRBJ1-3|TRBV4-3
CASSPTGGRGNTIYF
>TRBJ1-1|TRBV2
CASSRGGMNTEAFF
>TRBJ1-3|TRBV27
CASSLQGGNTIYF
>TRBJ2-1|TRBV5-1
CASSLDTSGREDQYNEQFF
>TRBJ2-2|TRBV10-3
CAINPGLSGELFF
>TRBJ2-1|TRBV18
CASSPPQGRVGRSYNEQFF
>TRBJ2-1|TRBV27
CASSSSGRGRNEQFF
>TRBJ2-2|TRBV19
CASSQELAGGNGNTGELFF
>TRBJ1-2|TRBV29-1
CSVGTGDEGYTF
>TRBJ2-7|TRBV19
CASSTPGTSGGPSYEQYF
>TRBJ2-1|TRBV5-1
CASTSGASGRHNEQFF
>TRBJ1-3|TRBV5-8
CASSSGQPGNTIYF
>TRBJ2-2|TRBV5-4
CASSSYRDRNTGELFF
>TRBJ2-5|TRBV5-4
CASSLGADRLGVETQYF
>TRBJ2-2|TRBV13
CASTQQGYRTGELFF
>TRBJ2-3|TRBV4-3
CASSQVRTSGVADTQYF
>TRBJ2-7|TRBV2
CASSPRTSGGPEQYF
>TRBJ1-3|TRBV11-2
CASSLGPGSSGNTIYF
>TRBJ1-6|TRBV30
CAWRTGTGGSYNSPLHF
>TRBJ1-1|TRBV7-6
CASSLTIPGTEAFF
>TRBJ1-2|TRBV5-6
CASSFPREIYGYTF
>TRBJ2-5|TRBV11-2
CASSLARGRQETQYF
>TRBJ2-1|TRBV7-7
CASSLEANSGDEQFF
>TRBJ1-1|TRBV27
CASSLYFGGGTEYTEAFF
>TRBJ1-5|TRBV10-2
CASLGTGDGNQPQHF
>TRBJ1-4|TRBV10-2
CASRTGINEKLFF
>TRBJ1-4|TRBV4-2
CASSQDNSNEKLFF
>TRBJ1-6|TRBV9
CASTPDRAPPSPLHF
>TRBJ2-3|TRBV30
CACSRLSTDTQYF
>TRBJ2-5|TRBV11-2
CASSLAGGETQYF